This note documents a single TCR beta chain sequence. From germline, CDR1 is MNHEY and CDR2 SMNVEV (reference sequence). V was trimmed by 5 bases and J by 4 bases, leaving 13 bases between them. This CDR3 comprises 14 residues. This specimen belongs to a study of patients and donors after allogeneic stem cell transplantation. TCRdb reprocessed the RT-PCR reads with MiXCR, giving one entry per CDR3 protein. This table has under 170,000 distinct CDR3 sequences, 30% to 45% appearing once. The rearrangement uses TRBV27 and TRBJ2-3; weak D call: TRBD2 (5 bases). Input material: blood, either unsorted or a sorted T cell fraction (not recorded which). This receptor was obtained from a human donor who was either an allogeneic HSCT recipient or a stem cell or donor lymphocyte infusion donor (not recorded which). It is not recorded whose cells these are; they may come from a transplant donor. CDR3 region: CASSTSGGADTQYF. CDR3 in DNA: TGTGCCAGCAGTACCTCAGGAGGTGCAGATACGCAGTATTTT.